This TCR beta chain stems from a study of T-cell reconstitution after alpha-beta-depleted transplantation in children. Findings of the study overall: Reported findings indicate that, about two months after transplant, alpha-beta T cells came from several hundred expanded clones, which were derived from non-depleted graft cells. From surviving recipient T cells and thymic progenitors came the high day-60 TCRbeta diversity observed in some patients. Counts and diversity of T cells one year after transplant came mostly from newly produced T cells.

Trimming pared 4 bases from V and 5 bases from J, leaving 12 bases between. Germline V gene data show CDR1 as DFQATT and CDR2 as SNEGSKA (reference sequence). This CDR3 has 12 residues. Unique molecular identifiers were used in preparing the TCRbeta library. Each CDR3 protein gets one entry after TCRdb re-called the PCR reads with MiXCR. The sample lists 400,000 to 550,000 distinct CDR3 sequences, over 9.5% occurring once. This clonotype was seen more than once but under ten times. Antigen unknown. The chain joins TRBV20-1 to TRBJ2-7, with TRBD2 as a possible D gene (5 bases). This sequence originates from a child between 2 and 9 years old with inherited bone marrow failure, due to receive a stem cell transplant. The sequences come from PBMCs, collected before TCRalphabeta/CD19-depleted stem cell transplant. The DNA for the CDR3 is TGCAGTGCTAACACGATAGCGCACGAGCAGTACTTC. This codes for CSANTIAHEQYF.